This T cell receptor beta chain stems from a study of T cells expressing NK-cell markers. The CDR3 spans 13 residues. The germline V gene has CDR1 SQVTM and CDR2 ANQGSEA. With the 5' RACE reads reprocessed, TCRdb shows one record per CDR3 protein and no DNA. The sample data list 250,000 to 300,000 distinct CDR3 sequences. This sequence originates from a man younger than 30 in good health. The specimen was blood T cells: a sorted CD56 or NKG2C T cell subset, CD4+ or CD8+ T cells, or bulk PBMC T cells (not recorded which). This chain connects TRBV29-1 to TRBJ2-7; without DNA, the TCRdb call of TRBD1 cannot be checked. The CDR3 spells CSFYDIQGNEQYF.